Here is one T cell receptor (beta chain) with its context. It lacks a known antigen. There are no base qualities to consult, and no much larger clone falls within one base. The entire isolated RNA was reverse transcribed using the High Capacity cDNA Reverse Transcription Kit, and thus expressed TCRB transcripts were sequenced. Deep immunoSEQ sequencing was performed on naive, central memory and regulatory T cell samples, with an average of around 3.5 million total reads per sample. After sorted cells were lysed in RLT buffer, RNA was extracted with DNase-treated RNeasy Micro or Mini kits, with the choice depending on cell number. Each cell subset was processed on its own to prevent cross-contamination, while patient and healthy donor samples were processed together. The immunoSEQ multiplex PCR was used to amplify TCRB sequences from cDNA, generating 87-bp fragments that spanned the CDR3 region. Sequencing of the amplicons was done on the Illumina HiSeq platform. As for the original processing: PCR bias was computationally corrected using synthetic template baselines, reads within Hamming distance 2 were collapsed, and singletons that could not be merged were discarded. Reads were aligned against IMGT so that V, D and J genes, CDR3 length and insertions or deletions at six rearrangement sites could be assigned. Within each subset, clonotype counts were normalized to the number of sorted cells before true diversity and Gini coefficients were calculated with the tcR R package. The overlap coefficient, calculated on TCRB nucleotide sequences, was used to measure repertoire sharing. Out-of-frame TCRB sequences from naive cells were analyzed as a proxy for the pre-selection repertoire. In its TCRdb copy, this immuneACCESS table keeps in-frame sequences only and misses some clones. Where compared with another copy, unresolved V genes explain less than half of these, and the others have no known cause. V, J and clone size were drawn from that table, and D and trimming were deduced from the DNA. This sample holds fewer than 500,000 clones; approximately 15% were observed only once. Roughly 0.038% of the sample lies in the top ten.

Trimming removed 2 bases from V and 1 base from J; the gene matches leave 10 bases unexplained. The CDR3 spans 17 residues, from the cysteine through the phenylalanine. The kept DNA is CDR3 alone, 51 bases in frame from the first base. The germline V gene supplies CDR1 MNHNS and CDR2 SASEGT. The data are from a study of beta chain features in type 1 diabetes (dated by TCRdb to about 2018). The study in broad terms: Patients and healthy donors did not differ in mean age, gender distribution, total cell number or subset yield. Across all samples, some 100,000,000 sorted cells were examined, and cell number per subset correlated strongly with RNA yield. The study compared TCRB repertoires of sorted circulating CD4+ T cell subsets between recently diagnosed type 1 diabetes patients and matched healthy donors. Whereas all 30 or so donors provided naive and central memory subsets, regulatory and stem cell-like memory subsets were isolated from just 8 patients and roughly eight healthy donors. Overall results and qualifications from the work: At VDJ recombination sites, patients with type 1 diabetes made fewer insertions and deleted more nucleotides, a pattern implying thymic rearrangement abnormalities. Naive, central memory and regulatory TCRB repertoires appeared to be more alike among patients than among healthy donors. Type 1 diabetes patients showed a moderate but significant shortening of TCRB CDR3 length in all four CD4+ subsets. HLA sub-analyses involved small numbers of individuals, so any influence of HLA type on TCRB rearrangement remained unresolved. Because cDNA was sequenced instead of genomic DNA, highly expressing activated cells could be over-represented, though the groups showed no difference in activation or CD3 levels. Shorter templates might be favored by PCR, yet because patient and control samples were amplified and corrected together, any such skew would affect both groups equally.

Each donor gave one peripheral blood draw, averaging roughly 0.11 L, which was collected into heparinised tubes. Naive, central memory, regulatory and stem cell-like memory CD4+ T cells were sorted on a BD FACSAria II using a panel including CD45RO, CCR7, CD25, CD127, CD95 and CD27. A purity above 95% was achieved for all sorted populations. PBMCs were isolated immediately by Lymphoprep density gradient centrifugation and stained directly without culture. To minimize batch effects, samples were stained and sorted in pairs, one healthy donor with one patient per experiment. Recombination linked TRBV6-1 to TRBJ2-5, with 7 bases in between that match TRBD1. Sequenced sample: naive CD4+ T cells from blood. Explained via the paper, the cell subset or site label denotes: true naive CD4+ T cells. This clonotype was obtained from a man aged 30 to 45 in good health. Read as DNA, the sequence is TGTGCCAGCAGTGAAATGAGAGGGGGCGGCTCCCAAGAGACCCAGTACTTC. Translated, it gives CASSEMRGGGSQETQYF.